Listed below are T cell receptor beta chains from one sample, sequenced in a study of cytomegalovirus exposure and HLA in healthy donors. The protocol was immunoSEQ multiplex PCR, while the TCRdb copy is restricted to in-frame clones and leaves out a portion. The sample lists tens of thousands of clones; roughly 76% were seen once. What was sequenced was PBMCs. These receptors originate from a young woman in good health and CMV-seronegative. CDR3s include the opening cysteine and the closing phenylalanine or tryptophan. The order of the fields is J gene, clone size, D gene, V gene, CDR3 protein, CDR3 DNA. The D gene is left open where the match is weak. Clone size appears in some rows only: once, few, many, or a class for an expanded clone.

j_call: TRBJ2-3; clone_size: -; d_call: TRBD2; v_call: TRBV5-6; cdr3_aa: CASSLLGTSKDTQYF; cdr3_nt: TGTGCCAGCAGCCTGTTAGGGACTAGCAAGGATACGCAGTATTTT
j_call: TRBJ1-4; clone_size: once; d_call: -; v_call: TRBV2; cdr3_aa: CASSEAVQAVGLFF; cdr3_nt: TGTGCCAGCAGTGAAGCGGTGCAGGCTGTAGGTCTGTTTTTT
j_call: TRBJ2-7; clone_size: few; d_call: TRBD2; v_call: TRBV23-1; cdr3_aa: CASSRIIGLAGGPPSYEQYF; cdr3_nt: TGCGCCAGCAGTCGTATTATTGGACTAGCGGGAGGACCCCCGTCCTACGAGCAGTACTTC
j_call: TRBJ1-4; clone_size: -; d_call: TRBD1; v_call: TRBV7-9; cdr3_aa: CASSSLDRGRGEKLFF; cdr3_nt: TGTGCCAGCAGCTCGTTGGACAGGGGGCGGGGTGAAAAACTGTTTTTT
j_call: TRBJ1-3; clone_size: once; d_call: -; v_call: TRBV28; cdr3_aa: CASSFLSSSGNTIYF; cdr3_nt: TGTGCCAGCAGTTTCCTGTCGAGCTCTGGAAACACCATATATTTT
j_call: TRBJ1-5; clone_size: -; d_call: -; v_call: TRBV5-1; cdr3_aa: CASSLLGREDQPQHF; cdr3_nt: TGCGCCAGCAGCTTGCTTGGCAGGGAAGATCAGCCCCAGCATTTT
j_call: TRBJ1-4; clone_size: -; d_call: TRBD1; v_call: TRBV28; cdr3_aa: CASSAGTVGEKLFF; cdr3_nt: TGTGCCAGCAGTGCCGGGACAGTGGGTGAAAAACTGTTTTTT
j_call: TRBJ1-1; clone_size: -; d_call: -; v_call: TRBV7-6; cdr3_aa: CASSQTANTEAFF; cdr3_nt: TGTGCCAGCAGCCAGACAGCGAACACTGAAGCTTTCTTT
j_call: TRBJ1-2; clone_size: -; d_call: TRBD1; v_call: TRBV2; cdr3_aa: CASSQRQGRVGYTF; cdr3_nt: TGTGCCAGCAGCCAGCGACAGGGGCGGGTTGGCTACACCTTC
j_call: TRBJ2-5; clone_size: -; d_call: TRBD1; v_call: TRBV28; cdr3_aa: CASSLTGVYSTPLYF; cdr3_nt: TGTGCCAGCAGTTTGACAGGGGTCTATTCGACCCCCCTGTACTTC
j_call: TRBJ1-2; clone_size: few; d_call: TRBD1; v_call: TRBV14; cdr3_aa: CASSQNRDRANYGYTF; cdr3_nt: TGTGCCAGCAGCCAGAACCGGGACAGGGCGAACTATGGCTACACCTTC
j_call: TRBJ2-1; clone_size: -; d_call: -; v_call: TRBV7-6; cdr3_aa: CASSWDTYNEQFF; cdr3_nt: TGTGCCAGCAGCTGGGACACCTACAATGAGCAGTTCTTC
j_call: TRBJ2-7; clone_size: -; d_call: TRBD1; v_call: TRBV5-8; cdr3_aa: CASSLVGQGAHEQYF; cdr3_nt: TGTGCCAGCAGCTTGGTGGGACAGGGGGCCCACGAGCAGTACTTC
j_call: TRBJ1-4; clone_size: few; d_call: -; v_call: TRBV28; cdr3_aa: CASSSLTETNEKLFF; cdr3_nt: TGTGCCAGCAGTTCCCTGACAGAGACCAATGAAAAACTGTTTTTT
j_call: TRBJ2-7; clone_size: -; d_call: TRBD2; v_call: TRBV5-4; cdr3_aa: CASSLGGLAGAGEQYF; cdr3_nt: TGTGCCAGCAGCTTGGGGGGGCTAGCGGGAGCGGGCGAGCAGTACTTC
j_call: TRBJ2-2; clone_size: -; d_call: -; v_call: TRBV5-6; cdr3_aa: CASSFWDRRESPNTGELFF; cdr3_nt: TGTGCCAGCAGCTTTTGGGATCGACGGGAGAGCCCCAACACCGGGGAGCTGTTTTTT
j_call: TRBJ1-2; clone_size: -; d_call: TRBD1; v_call: TRBV9; cdr3_aa: CASSVEGRGQGYTF; cdr3_nt: TGTGCCAGCAGCGTAGAGGGAAGGGGGCAAGGCTACACCTTC
j_call: TRBJ1-2; clone_size: once; d_call: -; v_call: TRBV2; cdr3_aa: CASSGQNYGYTF; cdr3_nt: TGTGCCAGCAGTGGACAGAACTATGGCTACACCTTC
j_call: TRBJ2-6; clone_size: -; d_call: -; v_call: TRBV28; cdr3_aa: CASSSDSSGANVLTF; cdr3_nt: TGTGCCAGCAGTTCCGACAGCTCTGGGGCCAACGTCCTGACTTTC
j_call: TRBJ1-4; clone_size: once; d_call: TRBD1; v_call: TRBV30; cdr3_aa: CAWSTGQESTNEKLFF; cdr3_nt: TGTGCCTGGAGCACGGGACAGGAGTCAACTAATGAAAAACTGTTTTTT
j_call: TRBJ2-7; clone_size: -; d_call: -; v_call: TRBV18; cdr3_aa: CASSRYRSSYEQYF; cdr3_nt: TGTGCCAGCTCACGTTACAGGAGCTCCTACGAGCAGTACTTC
j_call: TRBJ2-5; clone_size: once; d_call: -; v_call: TRBV5-5; cdr3_aa: CASSAERPETQYF; cdr3_nt: TGTGCCAGCAGCGCAGAACGTCCGGAGACCCAGTACTTC
j_call: TRBJ2-6; clone_size: -; d_call: -; v_call: TRBV6-1; cdr3_aa: CASSVDSSGANVLTF; cdr3_nt: TGTGCCAGCAGTGTAGACAGCTCTGGGGCCAACGTCCTGACTTTC